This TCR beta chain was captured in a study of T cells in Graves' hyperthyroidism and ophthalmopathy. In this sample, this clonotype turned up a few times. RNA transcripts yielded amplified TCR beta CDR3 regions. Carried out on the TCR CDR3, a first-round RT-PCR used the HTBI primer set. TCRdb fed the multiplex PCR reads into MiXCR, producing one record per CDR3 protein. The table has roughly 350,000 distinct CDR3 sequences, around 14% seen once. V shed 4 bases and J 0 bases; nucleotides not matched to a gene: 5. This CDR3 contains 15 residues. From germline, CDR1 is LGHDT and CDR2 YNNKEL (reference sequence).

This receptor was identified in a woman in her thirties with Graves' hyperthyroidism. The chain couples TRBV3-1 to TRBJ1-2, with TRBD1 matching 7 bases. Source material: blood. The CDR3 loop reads CASSPRTGANYGYTF. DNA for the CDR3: TGTGCCAGCAGCCCACGGACAGGCGCTAACTATGGCTACACCTTC.